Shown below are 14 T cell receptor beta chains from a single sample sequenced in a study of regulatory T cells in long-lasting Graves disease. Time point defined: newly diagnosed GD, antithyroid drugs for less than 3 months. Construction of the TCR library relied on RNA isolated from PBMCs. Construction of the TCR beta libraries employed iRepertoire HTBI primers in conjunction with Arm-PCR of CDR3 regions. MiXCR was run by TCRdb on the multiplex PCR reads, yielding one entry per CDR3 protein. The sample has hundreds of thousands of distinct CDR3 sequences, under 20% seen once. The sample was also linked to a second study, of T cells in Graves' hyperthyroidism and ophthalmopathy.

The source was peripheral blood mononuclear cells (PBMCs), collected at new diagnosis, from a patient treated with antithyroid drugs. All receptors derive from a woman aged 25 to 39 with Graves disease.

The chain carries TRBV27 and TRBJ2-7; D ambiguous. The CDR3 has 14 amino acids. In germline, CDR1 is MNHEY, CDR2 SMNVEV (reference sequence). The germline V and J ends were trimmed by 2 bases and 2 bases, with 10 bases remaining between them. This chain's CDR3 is CASSLTGSPYEQYF. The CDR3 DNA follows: TGTGCCAGCAGTTTAACGGGCAGCCCCTACGAGCAGTACTTC.

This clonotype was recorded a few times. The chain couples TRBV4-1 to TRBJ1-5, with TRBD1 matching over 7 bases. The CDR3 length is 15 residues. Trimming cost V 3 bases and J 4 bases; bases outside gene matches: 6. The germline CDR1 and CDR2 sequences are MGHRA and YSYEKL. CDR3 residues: CASSHYQQGNQPQHF. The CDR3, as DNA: TGCGCCAGCAGCCACTATCAACAGGGGAATCAGCCCCAGCATTTT.

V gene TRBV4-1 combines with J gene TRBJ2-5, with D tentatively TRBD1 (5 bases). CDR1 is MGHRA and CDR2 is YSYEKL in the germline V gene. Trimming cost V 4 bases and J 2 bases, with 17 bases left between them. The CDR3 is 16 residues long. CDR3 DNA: TGCGCCAGCAGCCGTTATTACAGGAGCTCTCAAGAGACCCAGTACTTC. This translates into CASSRYYRSSQETQYF.

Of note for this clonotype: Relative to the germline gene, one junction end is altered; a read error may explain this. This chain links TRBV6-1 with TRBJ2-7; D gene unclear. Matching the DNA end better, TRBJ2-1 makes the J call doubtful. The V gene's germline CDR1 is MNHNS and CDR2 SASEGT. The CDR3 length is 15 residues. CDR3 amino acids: CASSDWALPYDEQFF. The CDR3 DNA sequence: TGTGCCAGCAGTGATTGGGCTCTCCCCTACGATGAGCAGTTCTTC.

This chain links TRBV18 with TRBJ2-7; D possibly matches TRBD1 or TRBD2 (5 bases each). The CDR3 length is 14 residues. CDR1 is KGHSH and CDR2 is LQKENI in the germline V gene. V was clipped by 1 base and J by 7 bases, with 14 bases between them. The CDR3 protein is CASSPRREIVEQYF. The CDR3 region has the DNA TGTGCCAGCTCACCACGCAGGGAGATAGTTGAGCAGTACTTC.

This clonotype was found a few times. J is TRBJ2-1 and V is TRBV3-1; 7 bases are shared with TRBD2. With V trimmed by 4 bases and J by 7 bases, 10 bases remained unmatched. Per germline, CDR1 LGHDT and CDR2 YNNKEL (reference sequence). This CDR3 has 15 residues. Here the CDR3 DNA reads TGTGCCAGCAGCCCGGAGGGAGGGCCTGGGAATGAGCAGTTCTTC. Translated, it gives CASSPEGGPGNEQFF.

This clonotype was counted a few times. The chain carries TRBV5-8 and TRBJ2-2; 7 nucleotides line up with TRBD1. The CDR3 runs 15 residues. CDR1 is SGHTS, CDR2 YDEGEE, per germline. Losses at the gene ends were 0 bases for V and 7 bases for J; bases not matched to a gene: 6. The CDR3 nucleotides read TGTGCCAGCAGCTTGGGCGACAGGGACGACGGGGAGCTGTTTTTT. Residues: CASSLGDRDDGELFF.

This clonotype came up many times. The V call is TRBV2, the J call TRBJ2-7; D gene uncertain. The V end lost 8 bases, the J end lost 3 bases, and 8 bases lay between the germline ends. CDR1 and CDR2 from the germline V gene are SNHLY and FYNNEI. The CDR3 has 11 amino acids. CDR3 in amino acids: CASQVSYEQYF. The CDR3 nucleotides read TGTGCCAGCCAGGTGAGCTACGAGCAGTACTTC. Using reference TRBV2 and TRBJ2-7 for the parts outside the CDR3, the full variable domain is EPEVTQTPSHQVTQMGQEVILRCVPISNHLYFYWYRQILGQKVEFLVSFYNNEISEKSEIFDDQFSVERPDGSNFTLKIRSTKLEDSAMYFCASQVSYEQYFGPGTRLTVT.

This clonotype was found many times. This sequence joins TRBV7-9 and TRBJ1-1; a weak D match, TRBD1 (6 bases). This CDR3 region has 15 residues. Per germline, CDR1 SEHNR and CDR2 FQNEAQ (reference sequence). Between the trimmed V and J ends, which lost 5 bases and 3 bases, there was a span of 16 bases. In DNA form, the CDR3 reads TGTGCCAGCAGCGCCTATTCAGGGGTTGACACTGAAGCTTTCTTT. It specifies CASSAYSGVDTEAFF.

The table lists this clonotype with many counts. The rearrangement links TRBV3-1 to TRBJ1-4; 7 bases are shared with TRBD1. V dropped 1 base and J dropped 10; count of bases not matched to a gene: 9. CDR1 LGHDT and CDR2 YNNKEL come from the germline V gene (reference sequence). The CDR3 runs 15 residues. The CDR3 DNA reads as TGTGCCAGCAGCCAAGGAGACAGGGATTCGCGAAAACTGTTTTTT. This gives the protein CASSQGDRDSRKLFF.

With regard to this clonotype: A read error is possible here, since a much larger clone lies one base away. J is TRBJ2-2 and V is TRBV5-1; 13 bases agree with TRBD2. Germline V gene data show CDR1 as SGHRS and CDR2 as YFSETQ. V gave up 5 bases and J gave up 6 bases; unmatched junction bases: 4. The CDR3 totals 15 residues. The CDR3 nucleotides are TGCGCCAGCAGGGGACTAGCGGGAAGGGCCGGGGAGCTGTTTTTT. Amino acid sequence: CASRGLAGRAGELFF.

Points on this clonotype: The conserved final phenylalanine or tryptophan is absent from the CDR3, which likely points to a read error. In DNA form, the CDR3 reads TGTGCCAGCAGCGGAAACTATGGGTACACCTCC. This sequence encodes CASSGNYGYTS. The chain is built from TRBV28 and TRBJ1-2, with D unclear. Germline CDR1 is MDHEN and CDR2 is SYDVKM. This CDR3 is 11 amino acids long.

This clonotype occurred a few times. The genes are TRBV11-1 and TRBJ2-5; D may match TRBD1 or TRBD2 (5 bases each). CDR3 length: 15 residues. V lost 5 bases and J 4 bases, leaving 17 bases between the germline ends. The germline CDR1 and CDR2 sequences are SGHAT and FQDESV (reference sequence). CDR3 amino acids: CASSPPFSGRETQYF. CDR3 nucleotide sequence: TGTGCCAGCAGCCCCCCGTTCTCGGGGCGAGAGACCCAGTACTTC.

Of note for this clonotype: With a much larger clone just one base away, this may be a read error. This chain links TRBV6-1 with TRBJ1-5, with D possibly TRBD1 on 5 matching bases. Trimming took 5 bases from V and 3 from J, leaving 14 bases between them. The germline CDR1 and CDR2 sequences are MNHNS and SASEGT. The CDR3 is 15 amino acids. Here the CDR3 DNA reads TGTGCCAGCAGTCCCCAGGGCAGGGACAATCAGCCCCAGCATTTT. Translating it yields CASSPQGRDNQPQHF.